This T cell receptor beta chain comes out of a study of T cells expressing NK-cell markers. On the study more broadly: In the group of eight sequenced donors, seven were HCMV-seropositive and one was seronegative.

The cDNA for TCR beta came from 5'RACE template switching with UMIs. TCRdb re-called the 5' RACE reads; one entry per CDR3 protein, DNA not given. This sample's table reports around 550,000 distinct CDR3 sequences. Findings and caveats of the study: The contribution of dominant NKG2C+ clonotypes to CD8+ T cells in about 6 donors was about 1.0-7.5%. Also leading the CD3+CD56-NKG2C+ fraction in several donors were these clonotypes.

In the case of this clonotype: Its antigen is not identified.

The CDR3 length is 15 residues. Germline V gene lookup returns CDR1 MGHDK and CDR2 SYGVNS. This sequence originates from a man in his late teens or twenties in good health. Input material: blood T cells: a sorted CD56 or NKG2C T cell subset, CD4+ or CD8+ T cells, or bulk PBMC T cells (not recorded which). V is TRBV25-1 and J is TRBJ2-5; without DNA, the TCRdb call of TRBD2 cannot be checked. CDR3 residues: CASSEYLGITGAQYF.